These T cell receptor beta chains were read from a single sample in a study of chemoradiotherapy in HPV16-positive cancers. Produced via immunoSEQ multiplex PCR; TCRdb's table is partial and in-frame only. The sample records some 10,000 clones, roughly 70% being singletons. Sequenced material: tumor tissue, taken from a patient who underwent chemoradiotherapy. These receptors were obtained from a human donor with HPV-associated anogenital cancer. CDR3s include the opening cysteine and the closing phenylalanine or tryptophan. The order of the fields is D gene, clone size, V gene, J gene, CDR3 protein, CDR3 DNA. D genes are given only for firm matches. The listing skips clone size in some rows; elsewhere it reads once, few, many or a size class.

D: NA
size: NA
V: TRBV25-1
J: TRBJ2-1
CDR3: CASSELGTYNEQFF
DNA: TGTGCCAGCAGTGAATTAGGCACTTACAATGAGCAGTTCTTC

D: NA
size: NA
V: TRBV27
J: TRBJ2-7
CDR3: CATGQFYEQYF
DNA: TGTGCCACTGGACAGTTCTACGAGCAGTACTTC

D: NA
size: NA
V: TRBV4-2
J: TRBJ1-2
CDR3: CASSSTGFYTF
DNA: TGTGCCAGCAGCTCTACAGGGTTCTACACCTTC

D: NA
size: NA
V: TRBV28
J: TRBJ2-7
CDR3: CASRDGTSYEQYF
DNA: TGTGCCAGCAGAGATGGGACATCCTACGAGCAGTACTTC

D: TRBD2
size: once
V: TRBV30
J: TRBJ2-1
CDR3: CAWDLAGGNEQFF
DNA: TGTGCCTGGGACCTAGCGGGAGGGAATGAGCAGTTCTTC

D: NA
size: NA
V: TRBV10-3
J: TRBJ2-1
CDR3: CAISERGREFNEQFF
DNA: TGTGCCATCAGCGAGAGGGGGCGGGAATTTAATGAGCAGTTCTTC

D: NA
size: few
V: TRBV11-2
J: TRBJ2-2
CDR3: CASSQVGRTHITGELFF
DNA: TGTGCCAGCAGCCAAGTGGGGAGAACCCACATCACCGGGGAGCTGTTTTTT

D: NA
size: NA
V: TRBV6-1
J: TRBJ2-2
CDR3: CASSEALEGSTGELFF
DNA: TGTGCCAGCAGTGAAGCGCTGGAAGGGTCCACCGGGGAGCTGTTTTTT

D: NA
size: once
V: TRBV2
J: TRBJ1-1
CDR3: CASSPRRALNTEAFF
DNA: TGTGCCAGCAGTCCCCGCCGGGCCCTGAACACTGAAGCTTTCTTT

D: NA
size: NA
V: TRBV5-4
J: TRBJ2-5
CDR3: CASRRQGLPQETQYF
DNA: TGTGCCAGCAGAAGACAGGGACTCCCCCAAGAGACCCAGTACTTC

D: NA
size: NA
V: TRBV11-2
J: TRBJ2-5
CDR3: CASSSRWEETQYF
DNA: TGTGCCAGCAGCTCCCGATGGGAAGAGACCCAGTACTTC

D: TRBD1
size: NA
V: TRBV19
J: TRBJ2-2
CDR3: CASSMRTGLPGELFF
DNA: TGTGCCAGTAGTATGAGGACAGGGTTACCCGGGGAGCTGTTTTTT

D: NA
size: few
V: TRBV29-1
J: TRBJ2-3
CDR3: CSVDRGIDTQYF
DNA: TGCAGCGTTGACCGAGGGATTGATACGCAGTATTTT

D: TRBD1
size: NA
V: TRBV9
J: TRBJ2-2
CDR3: CASSVETGGTGELFF
DNA: TGTGCCAGCAGCGTGGAGACAGGGGGTACCGGGGAGCTGTTTTTT

D: NA
size: once
V: TRBV18
J: TRBJ1-5
CDR3: CASSPRRFSNQPQHF
DNA: TGTGCCAGCTCACCACGGCGTTTTAGCAATCAGCCCCAGCATTTT

D: NA
size: NA
V: TRBV7-9
J: TRBJ2-4
CDR3: CAGSRAGAKNIQYF
DNA: TGTGCCGGAAGTAGAGCGGGAGCCAAAAACATTCAGTACTTC

D: NA
size: NA
V: TRBV6-5
J: TRBJ1-3
CDR3: CASSQTDSGNTIYF
DNA: TGTGCCAGCAGCCAGACGGACTCTGGAAACACCATATATTTT

D: TRBD1
size: NA
V: TRBV19
J: TRBJ2-7
CDR3: CASSIAPTGFSYEQYF
DNA: TGTGCCAGTAGTATAGCCCCGACAGGGTTCTCCTACGAGCAGTACTTC

D: TRBD1
size: few
V: TRBV2
J: TRBJ2-5
CDR3: CASRTWDSLGETQYF
DNA: TGTGCCAGCAGGACCTGGGACAGTCTCGGTGAGACCCAGTACTTC

D: TRBD1
size: NA
V: TRBV28
J: TRBJ2-4
CDR3: CASSVTGDIQYF
DNA: TGTGCCAGCAGTGTGACAGGGGACATTCAGTACTTC

D: NA
size: NA
V: TRBV6-7
J: TRBJ1-3
CDR3: CANQAHREPISGNTIYF
DNA: TGTGCCAATCAGGCACACAGGGAGCCGATCTCTGGAAACACCATATATTTT

D: NA
size: NA
V: TRBV4-1
J: TRBJ2-3
CDR3: CASSQGQRVDTQYF
DNA: TGCGCCAGCAGCCAAGGGCAGAGGGTAGATACGCAGTATTTT

D: NA
size: NA
V: TRBV6-5
J: TRBJ1-6
CDR3: CASSYSSVSPLHF
DNA: TGTGCCAGCAGTTACTCTTCGGTTTCACCCCTCCACTTT

D: NA
size: NA
V: TRBV14
J: TRBJ1-5
CDR3: CASSQDPNQPQHF
DNA: TGTGCCAGCAGCCAAGATCCGAATCAGCCCCAGCATTTT

D: NA
size: NA
V: TRBV4-1
J: TRBJ1-1
CDR3: CASGARGTEAFF
DNA: TGCGCCAGTGGGGCTAGGGGTACTGAAGCTTTCTTT

D: NA
size: NA
V: TRBV6-1
J: TRBJ2-2
CDR3: CASSEGLPTGELFF
DNA: TGTGCCAGCAGTGAGGGACTCCCCACCGGGGAGCTGTTTTTT

D: NA
size: NA
V: TRBV10-2
J: TRBJ1-4
CDR3: CASRGDGEKLFF
DNA: TGCGCCAGCAGGGGAGACGGCGAAAAACTGTTTTTT